A selection of T cell receptor beta chains follows, all from one sample in a study of CD8+ T cells in alopecia areata. Some clones are missing from TCRdb's copy, which holds only in-frame ones; the method was immunoSEQ multiplex PCR. Among around 130,000 clones listed, roughly 58% were seen once. Sample: CD4+ T cells sorted from blood, taken at week 0. These receptors were collected from a human donor with alopecia areata. The CDR3 runs from the conserved cysteine through the conserved F or W. Fields, in order: clone size, J gene, D gene, V gene, CDR3 length, CDR3 DNA, CDR3 protein. The D gene is left open where the match is weak. Clone size is not always given. Where it is, it says once, few, many or a class for expanded clones.

-,TRBJ2-7,-,TRBV5-1,11,TGCGCCAGCAGCCAGGGGTACGAGCAGTACTTC,CASSQGYEQYF
-,TRBJ2-2,TRBD1,TRBV5-4,19,TGTGCCAGCAGCTCTGCGATGCATTACAGGACAGGGAACACCGGGGAGCTGTTTTTT,CASSSAMHYRTGNTGELFF
-,TRBJ2-7,TRBD1,TRBV4-1,14,TGCGCCAGCCAAGTTCTGGACAGGATCAGAGAGCAGTACTTC,CASQVLDRIREQYF
-,TRBJ1-1,-,TRBV5-6,12,TGTGCCAGCAGCTTGGTTTTCACTGAAGCTTTCTTT,CASSLVFTEAFF
-,TRBJ1-1,-,TRBV18,14,TGTGCCAGCTCACCACCCGACAAGAACACTGAAGCTTTCTTT,CASSPPDKNTEAFF
-,TRBJ2-1,TRBD1,TRBV5-1,16,TGCGCCAGCAGCTTGGAAATCGGACAGGGTGGCAATGAGCAGTTCTTC,CASSLEIGQGGNEQFF
-,TRBJ1-2,-,TRBV30,14,TGTGCCTGGAATTATCAAACGATTAACTATGGCTACACCTTC,CAWNYQTINYGYTF
-,TRBJ2-1,TRBD2,TRBV30,16,TGTGCCTGGAGTGTAGGGCTAGCGGGAGGTTACAATGAGCAGTTCTTC,CAWSVGLAGGYNEQFF
-,TRBJ1-1,TRBD1,TRBV5-6,15,TGTGCCAGCAGCCATCCGGGACAGGGGGGCTCTGAAGCTTTCTTT,CASSHPGQGGSEAFF
few,TRBJ2-7,TRBD1,TRBV28,15,TGTGCCAGCAGTTTATCCGGGACAGGGAGGATCGAGCAGTACTTC,CASSLSGTGRIEQYF
-,TRBJ2-7,-,TRBV9,15,TGTGCCAGCAGCGTAGTAGGAGACAGTACCTACGAGCAGTACTTC,CASSVVGDSTYEQYF
-,TRBJ2-2,TRBD1,TRBV7-2,16,TGTGCCAGCAGCTCCCGGGACAGGGGACGTGGGGGGGAGCTGTTTTTT,CASSSRDRGRGGELFF
-,TRBJ1-2,TRBD1,TRBV10-3,14,TGTGCCATCAGTGTGTGGGACAGTAACTATGGCTACACCTTC,CAISVWDSNYGYTF
once,TRBJ2-7,-,TRBV7-2,14,TGTGCCAGCAGCTTAGCGCCCCAGATCTACGAGCAGTACTTC,CASSLAPQIYEQYF
few,TRBJ1-5,-,TRBV29-1,14,TGCAGCCAAATTCCGGGGGCCCTAGGTAAGCCCCAGCATTTT,CSQIPGALGKPQHF
-,TRBJ1-1,TRBD1,TRBV11-2,15,TGTGCCAGCAGCCCTCGACAGGGGGCAAACACTGAAGCTTTCTTT,CASSPRQGANTEAFF
-,TRBJ2-4,TRBD2,TRBV4-3,15,TGCGCCAGCAGCCACCCGGGACTAGCGGGTAACATTCAGTACTTC,CASSHPGLAGNIQYF
-,TRBJ1-2,-,TRBV9,12,TGTGCCAGCAGCGCGCAGCACTATGGCTACACCTTC,CASSAQHYGYTF
-,TRBJ2-7,-,TRBV29-1,13,TGCAGCGTCCTTAGCGACAGCTCCTACGAGCAGTACTTC,CSVLSDSSYEQYF
-,TRBJ1-5,-,TRBV6-6,12,TGTGCCAGCAGAACCCCTGATCAGCCCCAGCATTTT,CASRTPDQPQHF
-,TRBJ1-5,-,TRBV7-7,16,TGTGCCAGCAGCTTAGTGGGGGCGGCTCTATATCAGCCCCAGCATTTT,CASSLVGAALYQPQHF
-,TRBJ1-1,TRBD1,TRBV9,15,TGTGCCAGCAGCTTACAGGGGTTGCCGGGCACTGAAGCTTTCTTT,CASSLQGLPGTEAFF
-,TRBJ2-7,TRBD1,TRBV7-8,15,TGTGCCAGCAGCTTATCGGGACAGGGGTCCTACGAGCAGTACTTC,CASSLSGQGSYEQYF
-,TRBJ1-2,-,TRBV14,15,TGTGCCAGCAGCCAAGAACAGAACAGATTGATTGGCTACACCTTC,CASSQEQNRLIGYTF
-,TRBJ2-7,-,TRBV10-3,12,TGTGCCATCAGTGAAACAGCTTACGAGCAGTACTTC,CAISETAYEQYF
-,TRBJ2-7,TRBD1,TRBV10-3,12,TGTGCCTCTCGGGGGGACAGGGACGAGCAGTACTTC,CASRGDRDEQYF
-,TRBJ2-7,TRBD1,TRBV28,13,TGTGCCAGCCTTGGGACAGGGGCCTACGAGCAGTACTTC,CASLGTGAYEQYF
-,TRBJ2-5,-,TRBV7-2,12,TGTGCCAGCAGCTTAGCAGGAGAGACCCAGTACTTC,CASSLAGETQYF
-,TRBJ1-1,-,TRBV18,14,TGTGCCAGCTCACCCCGTGAGGGTGGCACTGAAGCTTTCTTT,CASSPREGGTEAFF
-,TRBJ2-3,TRBD2,TRBV2,17,TGTGCCAGCAGGGGACTAGCGGGGGGCCTTAGCACAGATACGCAGTATTTT,CASRGLAGGLSTDTQYF
-,TRBJ1-2,-,TRBV27,12,TGTGCCAGCCGCCCTAGTGAGGGGGACTACACCTTC,CASRPSEGDYTF
few,TRBJ2-5,-,TRBV6-5,15,TGTGCCAGCAAGCCCCGAACTAGCACCCAAGAGACCCAGTACTTC,CASKPRTSTQETQYF
-,TRBJ1-4,-,TRBV25-1,13,TGTGCCAGCAGTGTCAGGAATAATGAAAAACTGTTTTTT,CASSVRNNEKLFF
-,TRBJ1-1,-,TRBV10-3,14,TGTGCCATCGGAAGAGACGGTCAGAACACTGAAGCTTTCTTT,CAIGRDGQNTEAFF
few,TRBJ1-5,TRBD1,TRBV10-3,15,TGTGCCATCAGTGTAGGACAGGATAGCAATCAGCCCCAGCATTTT,CAISVGQDSNQPQHF
few,TRBJ2-1,-,TRBV18,15,TGTGCCAGCTCACCGAGTCAGGACGGCTACAATGAGCAGTTCTTC,CASSPSQDGYNEQFF
-,TRBJ2-3,-,TRBV27,17,TGTGCCAGCAGTTTATTCCAGGGTACGGTACTCACAGATACGCAGTATTTT,CASSLFQGTVLTDTQYF